The rows below give T cell receptor beta chains drawn from one sample of a study of T-cell reconstitution after alpha-beta-depleted transplantation in children. In TCRdb, the PCR reads were re-called with MiXCR into one record per CDR3 protein. The repertoire has fewer than 700,000 distinct CDR3 sequences, roughly 13% of them found once; the top ten carry 2% to 2.5%. The input for sequencing was PBMCs, mostly from graft donor cells, taken 360 days after TCRalphabeta/CD19-depleted stem cell transplant. The receptors here all came from a male patient younger than 18 who had a stem cell transplant for acute myeloid leukemia, so the T cells may come from the graft donor. CDR3s include the opening cysteine and the closing phenylalanine or tryptophan. The D gene is left open where the match is weak. Clone sizes are given selectively: once, few, many, or a class where the clone is expanded.

CDR3nt: TGTGCCAGCAGTTTCTTGGCGGGAGCGGGTGAGCAGTTCTTC
CDR3aa: CASSFLAGAGEQFF
abundance: NA
d_gene: TRBD2
j_gene: TRBJ2-1
v_gene: TRBV12-3/TRBV12-4

CDR3nt: TGTGCCAGCAGCTTCGGGACAGGGGGAGGCTACACCTTC
CDR3aa: CASSFGTGGGYTF
abundance: many
d_gene: TRBD1
j_gene: TRBJ1-2
v_gene: TRBV7-2

CDR3nt: TGTGCCAGGGCGATAAGGGACAGGGGGCAGTACTTC
CDR3aa: CARAIRDRGQYF
abundance: few
d_gene: TRBD1
j_gene: TRBJ2-7
v_gene: TRBV27

CDR3nt: TGTGCCAGCACCCGAAGGGAGGGCGACTACAATGAGCAGTTCTTC
CDR3aa: CASTRREGDYNEQFF
abundance: few
d_gene: TRBD2
j_gene: TRBJ2-1
v_gene: TRBV12-3/TRBV12-4

CDR3nt: TGCAGTGCTAGAGACCGGGGCTTGTTAGCGGAAGAAGGCTTC
CDR3aa: CSARDRGLLAEEGF
abundance: few
d_gene: NA
j_gene: TRBJ2-7
v_gene: TRBV20-1

CDR3nt: TGCAGCGTTGGGACAGGGAAGGCTGGGGCCAACGTCCTGACTTTC
CDR3aa: CSVGTGKAGANVLTF
abundance: NA
d_gene: TRBD1
j_gene: TRBJ2-6
v_gene: TRBV29-1

CDR3nt: TGTGCCAGCAGCTCAAGTGTAGTGCGGGAAGTCTACGAGCAGTACTTC
CDR3aa: CASSSSVVREVYEQYF
abundance: many
d_gene: NA
j_gene: TRBJ2-7
v_gene: TRBV7-2

CDR3nt: TGTGCCAGCTCACCACTCATGACAGGGGGTGCCTACGAGCAGTACTTC
CDR3aa: CASSPLMTGGAYEQYF
abundance: few
d_gene: TRBD1
j_gene: TRBJ2-7
v_gene: TRBV18

CDR3nt: TGCGCCAGCAGCAGACAATCGGGACTAGCGGGAGGATTCTCCTACAATGAGCAGTTCTTC
CDR3aa: CASSRQSGLAGGFSYNEQFF
abundance: NA
d_gene: TRBD2
j_gene: TRBJ2-1
v_gene: TRBV4-3

CDR3nt: TGCGCCAGCAGCCACCAGGAGTGGGGTGTCGAGGGCAATCAGCCCCAGCATTTT
CDR3aa: CASSHQEWGVEGNQPQHF
abundance: few
d_gene: NA
j_gene: TRBJ1-5
v_gene: TRBV4-3

CDR3nt: TGTGCCAGCAGCCGTCCGGGACTTCTGCCCCCAAATCCCCTTTTT
CDR3aa: CASSRPGLLPPNPLF
abundance: NA
d_gene: NA
j_gene: TRBJ2-3
v_gene: TRBV7-2

CDR3nt: TGTGCCAGCAGCAAATACGGGCCCTCTGGGACCAACGTCCTGACTTTC
CDR3aa: CASSKYGPSGTNVLTF
abundance: NA
d_gene: NA
j_gene: TRBJ2-6
v_gene: TRBV5-6

CDR3nt: TGTGCCACCAGTGACCGGACGGCTGCGTTGACCGGGGAGCTGTTTTTT
CDR3aa: CATSDRTAALTGELFF
abundance: few
d_gene: NA
j_gene: TRBJ2-2
v_gene: TRBV24-1

CDR3nt: TGCAGCGCGTGTATCATAGCGGGAGGGCCGGGAGAGCAGTACTTC
CDR3aa: CSACIIAGGPGEQYF
abundance: few
d_gene: TRBD2
j_gene: TRBJ2-7
v_gene: TRBV29-1

CDR3nt: TGTGCTAGTGGTTCGCGGCGGGGCCTCGCGAACACCGGGGAGCTGTTTTTT
CDR3aa: CASGSRRGLANTGELFF
abundance: few
d_gene: NA
j_gene: TRBJ2-2
v_gene: TRBV12-5

CDR3nt: TGTTCCAGCAGCCAACTGGTGTTAAACACTGAAGCTTTCTTT
CDR3aa: CSSSQLVLNTEAFF
abundance: NA
d_gene: NA
j_gene: TRBJ1-1
v_gene: TRBV3-1

CDR3nt: TGTGCCAGTAACGGGGACAGGGACGCCGGGGAGCTGTTTTTT
CDR3aa: CASNGDRDAGELFF
abundance: NA
d_gene: TRBD1
j_gene: TRBJ2-2
v_gene: TRBV19

CDR3nt: TGTGCCAGCAGCCAAGAAGGACAGCGGCCCTCCTACGAGCAGTACTTC
CDR3aa: CASSQEGQRPSYEQYF
abundance: NA
d_gene: NA
j_gene: TRBJ2-7
v_gene: TRBV14

CDR3nt: TGTGCCAGCAGCTTAGACTCCTCCGCTAGCACAGATACGCAGTATTTT
CDR3aa: CASSLDSSASTDTQYF
abundance: NA
d_gene: NA
j_gene: TRBJ2-3
v_gene: TRBV11-3

CDR3nt: TGCAGCGTTACTAGCGGCGAGCAGTTCTTC
CDR3aa: CSVTSGEQFF
abundance: few
d_gene: TRBD2
j_gene: TRBJ2-1
v_gene: TRBV29-1

CDR3nt: TGTGCCAGCAGTAACCTCAGGGGGCGAACAGATACGCAGTATTTT
CDR3aa: CASSNLRGRTDTQYF
abundance: few
d_gene: TRBD1
j_gene: TRBJ2-3
v_gene: TRBV28

CDR3nt: TGTGCCAGCAGCTTGGGACTAGCGGGAGAAAAGACCCAGTACTTC
CDR3aa: CASSLGLAGEKTQYF
abundance: NA
d_gene: TRBD2
j_gene: TRBJ2-5
v_gene: TRBV6-1

CDR3nt: TGCGCCAGCAGCCCCAGGGGCCCAAACTATGGCTACACCTTC
CDR3aa: CASSPRGPNYGYTF
abundance: NA
d_gene: NA
j_gene: TRBJ1-2
v_gene: TRBV5-1

CDR3nt: TGTGCCAGCTCACCACCGAACAGGGAAGAGACCCAGTACTTC
CDR3aa: CASSPPNREETQYF
abundance: once
d_gene: NA
j_gene: TRBJ2-5
v_gene: TRBV18

CDR3nt: TGTGCCAGCAGCGTGGGAGATGTCTCCTACGAGCAGTACTTC
CDR3aa: CASSVGDVSYEQYF
abundance: NA
d_gene: NA
j_gene: TRBJ2-7
v_gene: TRBV9

CDR3nt: TGTGCCAGTCTCCGGGACGGCCTGAACACTGAAGCTTTCTTT
CDR3aa: CASLRDGLNTEAFF
abundance: few
d_gene: NA
j_gene: TRBJ1-1
v_gene: TRBV6-1

CDR3nt: TGTGCCAGCAGTTTATCGAGGGTGGGAGAGCAGTACTTC
CDR3aa: CASSLSRVGEQYF
abundance: few
d_gene: NA
j_gene: TRBJ2-7
v_gene: TRBV28

CDR3nt: TGTGCCAGCAGGACGACTAGCGGCACAGATACGCAGTATTTT
CDR3aa: CASRTTSGTDTQYF
abundance: few
d_gene: TRBD2
j_gene: TRBJ2-3
v_gene: TRBV6-2/TRBV6-3

CDR3nt: TGTGCCAGCAGCCTCCGGCCGATCACAGATACGCAGTATTTT
CDR3aa: CASSLRPITDTQYF
abundance: many
d_gene: NA
j_gene: TRBJ2-3
v_gene: TRBV7-2

CDR3nt: TGCAGCGTTGAAGAACAGACCTACGAGCAGTACTTC
CDR3aa: CSVEEQTYEQYF
abundance: many
d_gene: NA
j_gene: TRBJ2-7
v_gene: TRBV29-1

CDR3nt: TGTGCCAGCAGTTTATGGACAGAGGCCGGCTACACCTTC
CDR3aa: CASSLWTEAGYTF
abundance: few
d_gene: NA
j_gene: TRBJ1-2
v_gene: TRBV28

CDR3nt: TGTGCCAGCAGCCCTGTCGGGCACTCTGGGGCCAACGTCCTGACTTTC
CDR3aa: CASSPVGHSGANVLTF
abundance: NA
d_gene: NA
j_gene: TRBJ2-6
v_gene: TRBV7-2

CDR3nt: TGCAGCGTTGATACAATTAGGACCTTAGAGCAGTACTTC
CDR3aa: CSVDTIRTLEQYF
abundance: NA
d_gene: NA
j_gene: TRBJ2-7
v_gene: TRBV29-1

CDR3nt: TGTGCCAGCAGCTTAGACTTTTACGGGACAGACTATGGCTACACCTTC
CDR3aa: CASSLDFYGTDYGYTF
abundance: NA
d_gene: TRBD1
j_gene: TRBJ1-2
v_gene: TRBV11-2

CDR3nt: TGTGCCAGCTGCGCGGGGCTGAACACCGGGGAGCTGTTTTTT
CDR3aa: CASCAGLNTGELFF
abundance: many
d_gene: NA
j_gene: TRBJ2-2
v_gene: TRBV12-3/TRBV12-4